One sample yielded the 22 T cell receptor beta chains listed below, sequenced in a study of T cell responses to AZD1222 COVID-19 vaccine. Assay used: immunoSEQ multiplex PCR; TCRdb lists only in-frame clones, some missing. Found here are fewer than 120,000 clones, about 95% of them singletons; the top ten hold about 3%. Sequenced here: peripheral blood, sampled 28 days after the second AZD1222 dose. The receptors stem from an adult who received the AZD1222 COVID-19 vaccine.

This clone turned up a few times. The chain carries TRBV7-6 and TRBJ2-2; TRBD2 agrees at 14 bases. Germline lookup yields CDR1 SGHVS and CDR2 FNYEAQ. The V gene end was trimmed by 10 bases and the J gene end by 4 bases; junction bases not matched to a gene: 8. CDR3 size: 16 residues. The CDR3 region has the DNA TGTGCCACCTCCGGGACTAGCGGGAGATCCACCGGGGAGCTGTTTTTT. Translation: CATSGTSGRSTGELFF.

The chain uses TRBV3-1 (or the pseudogene TRBV3-2) and TRBJ1-1, with 7 bases identical to TRBD1. The ends lost 4 bases at V and 3 bases at J; junction bases unmatched: 8. The V gene's germline CDR1 is LGHDT and CDR2 YNNKEL (reference sequence). The CDR3 has 15 residues. The CDR3 coding sequence is TGTGCCAGCAGCCTCAGGGGGGGCGGGGACACTGAAGCTTTCTTT. This codes for CASSLRGGGDTEAFF.

This chain connects TRBV11-2 to TRBJ1-1, with D uncertain. The germline gives CDR1 SGHAT, CDR2 FQNNGV. The CDR3 has 16 residues. V lost 5 bases and J 1 base, leaving 17 bases between the germline ends. DNA of the CDR3: TGTGCCAGCAGCACTCATACCCAGTTCTGGAACACTGAAGCTTTCTTT. Translating gives CASSTHTQFWNTEAFF.

The chain employs TRBV6-5 and TRBJ2-1, with 10 nucleotides matching TRBD2. Germline-derived CDR1 and CDR2 are MNHEY and SVGAGI. CDR3 length: 14 amino acids. The V and J ends lost 5 bases and 9 bases, in that order; junction bases with no gene match: 7. In DNA form, the CDR3 reads TGTGCCAGCAGTACGACTAGCGGGTGGGGTGAGCAGTTCTTC. It codes for CASSTTSGWGEQFF.

The gene calls are TRBV18 and TRBJ2-3; 8 positions agree with TRBD1. J lost 8 bases, V lost 1 base, and 11 bases had no gene match. The CDR3 has 16 amino acids. Germline V gene sequence: CDR1 KGHSH, CDR2 LQKENI. The CDR3 DNA reads as TGTGCCAGCTCACCACTCCAGGGGGCGAGTGAGGGTACGCAGTATTTT. Its protein product is CASSPLQGASEGTQYF. The full variable domain, completed using reference TRBV18 and TRBJ2-3, is NAGVMQNPRHLVRRRGQEARLRCSPMKGHSHVYWYRQLPEEGLKFMVYLQKENIIDESGMPKERFSAEFPKEGPSILRIQQVVRGDSAAYFCASSPLQGASEGTQYFGPGTRLTVL.

The chain combines TRBV15 with TRBJ1-4; 7 bases match TRBD1. The CDR3 sequence is 16 residues long. V shed 5 bases and J 8 bases; nucleotides not matched to a gene: 14. Per the germline V gene, CDR1 is LNHNV and CDR2 is YYDKDF (reference sequence). CDR3 DNA sequence: TGTGCCACCAGCGCGGGGCAGGGGGTCAGGGGGGAAAAACTGTTTTTT. This encodes CATSAGQGVRGEKLFF. The full variable domain, with the rest looked up from reference TRBV15 and TRBJ1-4, is DAMVIQNPRYQVTQFGKPVTLSCSQTLNHNVMYWYQQKSSQAPKLLFHYYDKDFNNEADTPDNFQSRRPNTSFCFLDIRSPGLGDTAMYLCATSAGQGVRGEKLFFGSGTQLSVL.

This sequence joins TRBV5-1 and TRBJ1-1, with 9 bases matching TRBD1. Trimming took 1 base from V and 1 from J; bases not matched to a gene: 11. Looked up from germline, CDR1 is SGHRS and CDR2 is YFSETQ. The CDR3 consists of 18 residues. CDR3 nucleotide sequence: TGCGCCAGCAGCTTGCGACGGCCGGGACAGGGAACGAACACTGAAGCTTTCTTT. It codes for CASSLRRPGQGTNTEAFF.

The genes are TRBV5-4 and TRBJ2-2, with D perhaps matching TRBD2 (5 bases). The germline CDR1 and CDR2 sequences are SGHNT and YYREEE (reference sequence). CDR3 length: 14 amino acids. V shed 6 bases and J shed 6 bases, with 15 bases lying between them. Here the CDR3 reads CASTPGMRPGELFF. In DNA, the CDR3 is TGTGCCAGCACGCCCGGGATGCGTCCCGGGGAGCTGTTTTTT.

The V gene is TRBV6-4, the J gene TRBJ2-1; D not resolved. The CDR3 covers 14 residues. Trimming stripped 6 bases from V and 0 bases from J, with 9 bases between. The germline CDR1 and CDR2 sequences are MRHNA and SNTAGT. The CDR3 reads CASSAKSSYNEQFF. CDR3 in DNA: TGTGCCAGCAGCGCCAAAAGCTCCTACAATGAGCAGTTCTTC.

V gene TRBV28 combines with J gene TRBJ1-4; D uncertain. CDR3 length: 13 amino acids. Germline values: CDR1 MDHEN, CDR2 SYDVKM. V lost 2 bases and J lost 5, with 6 bases in between. CDR3 amino acids: CASSLPQNEKLFF. CDR3 nucleotide sequence: TGTGCCAGCAGTTTACCGCAAAATGAAAAACTGTTTTTT.

This clone has at least ten counts. The gene calls are TRBV4-1 and TRBJ2-7; 7 positions agree with TRBD1. Trimming cost V 1 base and J 3 bases; bases outside gene matches: 3. The CDR3 extends over 14 amino acids. Germline values: CDR1 MGHRA, CDR2 YSYEKL. This CDR3 is CASSQGDSYYEQYF. The DNA of the CDR3 is TGCGCCAGCAGCCAAGGGGACAGCTACTACGAGCAGTACTTC.

Only one count was recorded for this clone. This chain uses TRBV6-5 with TRBJ1-1, with D possibly TRBD1 on 6 matching bases. The germline V gene has CDR1 MNHEY and CDR2 SVGAGI. With 10 bases removed from V and 4 bases from J, the gap between germline ends came to 16 bases. The CDR3 is 13 residues long. The CDR3 sequence: CATTDGQLTEAFF. CDR3 nucleotide sequence: TGTGCCACCACGGACGGACAGCTCACTGAAGCTTTCTTT.

V gene TRBV5-4 combines with J gene TRBJ1-1, with D possibly being TRBD1 (5 bases). The CDR3 sequence is 17 residues long. Trimming shortened V by 0 bases and J by 1 base, and 16 bases separated the two germline ends. Per the germline V gene, CDR1 is SGHNT and CDR2 is YYREEE (reference sequence). In nucleotides, the CDR3 is TGTGCCAGCAGCTTGGCCGGCAGGGTTGTAGGGAACACTGAAGCTTTCTTT. Amino acid sequence: CASSLAGRVVGNTEAFF. Supplemented by reference TRBV5-4 and TRBJ1-1, the full variable domain reads ETGVTQSPTHLIKTRGQQVTLRCSSQSGHNTVSWYQQALGQGPQFIFQYYREEENGRGNFPPRFSGLQFPNYSSELNVNALELDDSALYLCASSLAGRVVGNTEAFFGQGTRLTVV.

This rearrangement joins TRBV27 to TRBJ2-3; D ambiguous. The V gene lost 3 bases and the J gene lost 11 bases, with 6 bases spanning the gap. From germline, CDR1 is MNHEY and CDR2 SMNVEV (reference sequence). The CDR3 has 10 residues. CDR3 DNA: TGTGCCAGCAGTTTTCCCCAGCAGTATTTT. Translated, it gives CASSFPQQYF.

The V and J genes are TRBV18 and TRBJ1-5, with D perhaps TRBD1 (5 bases). Trimming took off 1 base at V and 5 bases at J, with 9 bases between the two ends. Germline V gene lookup returns CDR1 KGHSH and CDR2 LQKENI. This CDR3 has 14 residues. The CDR3 sequence: CASSPRGNDQPQHF. The CDR3 coding sequence is TGTGCCAGCTCACCACGGGGGAATGATCAGCCCCAGCATTTT.

The V and J genes are TRBV12-5 and TRBJ1-4; D gene unclear. Trimming removed 0 bases at V and 7 bases at J, with 12 bases between. Looked up from germline, CDR1 is LGHNT and CDR2 is FRNRAP. This CDR3 region has 15 residues. As DNA, the CDR3 is TGTGCTAGTGGTTTGGTACCCCCCGGAGGTGAAAAACTGTTTTTT. Protein product: CASGLVPPGGEKLFF.

This clone occurred once. The rearrangement uses TRBV29-1 and TRBJ1-2; no clear D. This CDR3 has 21 residues. The germline V gene has CDR1 SQVTM and CDR2 ANQGSEA. Trimming stripped 1 base from V and 6 bases from J, with 36 bases between. The chain's CDR3 is CSVEGQPYSTVRRQRLNGYTF. The CDR3 DNA follows: TGCAGCGTTGAAGGTCAACCTTATTCAACCGTCCGCAGGCAGCGACTAAATGGCTACACCTTC.

This sequence joins TRBV27 and TRBJ1-1, with D possibly being TRBD1 (5 bases). The CDR3 sequence is 14 residues long. Trimming took off 6 bases at V and 4 bases at J, with 15 bases between the two ends. Germline lookup yields CDR1 MNHEY and CDR2 SMNVEV (reference sequence). CDR3 coding DNA: TGTGCCAGCAGCTCCCCGGTGGGGGGCACTGAAGCTTTCTTT. It specifies CASSSPVGGTEAFF.

This sequence joins TRBV5-6 and TRBJ2-7; 7 bases agree with TRBD2. V lost 0 bases to trimming and J lost 0 bases; unmatched junction nucleotides: 0. Germline V gives CDR1 SGHDT, CDR2 YYEEEE. The CDR3 has 14 amino acids. CDR3 DNA: TGTGCCAGCAGCTTGGAGCGGGGCTCCTACGAGCAGTACTTC. Protein sequence: CASSLERGSYEQYF.

This chain joins TRBV19 and TRBJ1-1, with a weak D call TRBD1 (6 bases). V lost 6 bases to trimming and J lost 4 bases, with 21 bases between them. The CDR3 sequence is 16 residues long. CDR1 and CDR2 (germline): LNHDA, SQIVND (reference sequence). The CDR3 protein is CASSPLGTGLGTEAFF. The CDR3 region has the DNA TGTGCCAGTAGCCCCCTGGGAACAGGGCTGGGCACTGAAGCTTTCTTT.

The gene calls are TRBV11-2 and TRBJ1-3, with no clear D. The CDR3 has 15 residues. With 1 base removed from V and 7 bases from J, the gap between germline ends came to 14 bases. Germline V gives CDR1 SGHAT, CDR2 FQNNGV. For the CDR3, the DNA is TGTGCCAGCAGCTTAGTCCCTGTAATGGGTAACACCATATATTTT. This codes for CASSLVPVMGNTIYF.

The chain links TRBV5-4 to TRBJ1-2, with 8 bases identical to TRBD1. The CDR3 consists of 17 residues. V shed 0 bases, J shed 4 bases, and the junction held 11 bases outside the gene matches. Germline V gene data show CDR1 as SGHNT and CDR2 as YYREEE (reference sequence). CDR3 DNA sequence: TGTGCCAGCAGCTTGGGGGGCCTGGACAGGGTGGGCTATGGCTACACCTTC. It specifies CASSLGGLDRVGYGYTF.